This is a list of T cell receptor beta chains from one sample in a study of T-cell reconstitution after alpha-beta-depleted transplantation in children. TCRdb independently ran MiXCR on the PCR reads; one entry per CDR3 protein. The table includes about 1,000,000 distinct CDR3 sequences, under 30% detected once. The material sequenced was PBMCs, mostly from graft donor cells, taken 360 days after TCRalphabeta/CD19-depleted stem cell transplant. Source of these receptors: a boy under two years old who had a stem cell transplant for SCID, so the T cells may come from the graft donor. CDR3s include the opening cysteine and the closing phenylalanine or tryptophan. A D gene is named only where the DNA matches it firmly.

TRBV6-1 | . | CASSETGLEETQYF
TRBV9 | TRBD2 | CASSAGKAGGPQETQYF
TRBV5-1 | TRBD1 | CASSGGQGIITEAFF
TRBV11-2 | . | CASSRQGTPTYEQYF
TRBV2 | . | CASRRVPEADTQYF
TRBV7-3 | TRBD2 | CASSLGTGGNGGYHEQFF
TRBV20-1 | TRBD2 | CSAPPPSGDTQYF
TRBV3-1 | . | CASSPIDTNEQFF
TRBV5-1 | TRBD1 | CASRRTGDYEQYF
TRBV5-1 | . | CASSLDPPGFAKNIQYF
TRBV18 | . | CASSPGSGETQYF
TRBV4-2 | TRBD1 | CASSPDRDNQPQHF
TRBV5-1 | . | CASSLAYVARRTYEQYF
TRBV5-1 | TRBD1 | CASSKRTGGSTGELFF
TRBV20-1 | . | CSAAMGPLFLADTQYF
TRBV7-8 | . | CASSQWGQYLTYNEQFF
TRBV12-3/TRBV12-4 | . | CASSLKSNTNIQYF
TRBV18 | . | CASSEGQNQETQYF
TRBV6-2/TRBV6-3 | TRBD2 | CATLAGSSYEQYF
TRBV20-1 | . | CSVTGPLNTGELFF
TRBV20-1 | . | CSARETVPYSYEQYF
TRBV20-1 | TRBD2 | CSARVAGGYEETQYF
TRBV19 | . | CASSFPRDSDYGYTF
TRBV20-1 | . | CSARGAGAGTQYF
TRBV12-5 | . | CASGHDWNTIYF
TRBV29-1 | TRBD2 | CSVEKIGGGGSTDTQYF
TRBV4-2 | TRBD2 | CASSQEVILAGGPTNTGELFF
TRBV29-1 | TRBD2 | CSVDIPGGLNEQFF
TRBV7-6 | . | CASSLDAGTPYNEQFF
TRBV29-1 | . | CSVKIQGSETQYF
TRBV27 | TRBD1 | CASSPAYLTGAPNYGYTF
TRBV7-2 | . | CASSRSPSTEAFF
TRBV20-1 | . | CSAREWHSSYNEQFF
TRBV5-6 | TRBD1 | CASSSGTGIKTQYF
TRBV29-1 | TRBD1 | CSVGTGGNIQYF
TRBV7-8 | . | CASSFPGLGETQYF
TRBV29-1 | . | CSVARTTDLDNEQFF
TRBV7-9 | TRBD1 | CASRPGQGALGYTF
TRBV29-1 | . | CSVRNSYEQYF
TRBV6-1 | TRBD1 | CASLTFQGAHYEQYF
TRBV4-1 | . | CASSQAAGVGTEAFF
TRBV4-3 | TRBD1 | CASSQDRAGGFLGNEQFF
TRBV7-9 | TRBD2 | CASRAGLQETQYF
TRBV18 | TRBD2 | CASSPLTSGGADTQYF
TRBV6-5 | . | CASSYRLWQGSYGYTF
TRBV20-1 | . | CSARVLKGNTIYF
TRBV7-9 | TRBD2 | CASSSRTRTGTDTQYF
TRBV9 | TRBD1 | CASSPSTRQGGREKLFF
TRBV20-1 | . | CSARVSRETQYF